The clone carrying this T cell receptor beta chain was observed at least ten times. Its specificity is unknown. The junction shows a germline mismatch at one end, possibly a read error. TCRdb reprocessed the 5' RACE reads with MiXCR, giving one entry per CDR3 protein. The repertoire holds more than 400,000 distinct CDR3 sequences, with less than 6% as singletons. The germline gives CDR1 ENHRY, CDR2 SYGVKD. The CDR3 has 13 residues. These data come from a study of CD8 T cells in ankylosing spondylitis. General observations from the study: What appeared characteristic of ankylosing spondylitis blood was a TCR beta motif of fewer than ten highly homologous variants. Clones linked to disease were reported to show significant enrichment in matched ankylosing spondylitis synovial fluid.

The sequence was obtained from a male donor with ankylosing spondylitis. The chain is built from TRBV10-3 and TRBJ1-2, with 12 bases identical to TRBD1. Sequenced: blood, either unsorted or a sorted T cell fraction (not recorded which). CDR3 in DNA: TGTGCCATCAGCCCCGGGACAGGGGGCATTAGCGCCTTC. This gives the protein CAISPGTGGISAF.